This T cell receptor beta chain is drawn from a study of blood T cell repertoires in COVID-19. Profiling relied on immunoSEQ multiplex PCR, and the TCRdb table lists in-frame clones only, not all of them. The sample contains about 69,000 clones, 75% to 85% of which appear only once. The sequenced sample was peripheral blood. The receptor comes from a human donor in a cohort sampled during active COVID-19.

CDR3 bases: TGTGCCAGCAGTTACTCCGTGGGACAGGCGAACCAGCCCCAGCATTTT. This translates into CASSYSVGQANQPQHF. The rearrangement joins TRBV6-6 to TRBJ1-5, with 8 bases lining up with TRBD1. V lost 0 bases to trimming and J lost 7 bases; unmatched junction nucleotides: 8. Germline CDR1 MNHNY, CDR2 SVGAGI (reference sequence). CDR3 size: 16 residues.